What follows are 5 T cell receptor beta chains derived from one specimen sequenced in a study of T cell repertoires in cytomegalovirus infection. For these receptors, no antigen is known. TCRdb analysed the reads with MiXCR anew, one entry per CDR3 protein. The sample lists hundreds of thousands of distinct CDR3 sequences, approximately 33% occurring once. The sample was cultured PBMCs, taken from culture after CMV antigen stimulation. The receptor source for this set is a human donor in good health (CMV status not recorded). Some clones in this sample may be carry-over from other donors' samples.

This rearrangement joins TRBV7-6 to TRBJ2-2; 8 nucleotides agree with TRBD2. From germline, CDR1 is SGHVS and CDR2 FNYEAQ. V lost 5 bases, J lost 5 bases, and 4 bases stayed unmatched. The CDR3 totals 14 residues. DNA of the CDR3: TGTGCCAGCAGCGGGACTAGGGGAACCGGGGAGCTGTTTTTT. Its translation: CASSGTRGTGELFF.

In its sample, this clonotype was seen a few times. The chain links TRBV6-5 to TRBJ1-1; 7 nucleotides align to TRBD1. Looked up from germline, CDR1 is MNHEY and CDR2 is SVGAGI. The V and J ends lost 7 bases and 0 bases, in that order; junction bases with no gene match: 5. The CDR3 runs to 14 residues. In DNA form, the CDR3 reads TGTGCCAGCACCCTACAGGGGTTGAACACTGAAGCTTTCTTT. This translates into CASTLQGLNTEAFF.

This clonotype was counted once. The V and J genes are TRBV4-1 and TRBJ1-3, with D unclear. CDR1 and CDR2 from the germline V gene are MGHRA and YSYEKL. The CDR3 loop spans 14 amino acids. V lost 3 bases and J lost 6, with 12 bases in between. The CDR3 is CASSQGWAPNTIYF. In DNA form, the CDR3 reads TGCGCCAGCAGCCAGGGTTGGGCGCCAAACACCATATATTTT.

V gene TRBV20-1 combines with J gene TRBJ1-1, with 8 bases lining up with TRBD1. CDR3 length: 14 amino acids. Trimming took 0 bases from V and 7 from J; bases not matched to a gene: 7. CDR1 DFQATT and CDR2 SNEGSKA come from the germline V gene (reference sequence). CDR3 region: CSARESRQGIEAFF. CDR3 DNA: TGCAGTGCTAGAGAATCCCGACAGGGGATTGAAGCTTTCTTT.

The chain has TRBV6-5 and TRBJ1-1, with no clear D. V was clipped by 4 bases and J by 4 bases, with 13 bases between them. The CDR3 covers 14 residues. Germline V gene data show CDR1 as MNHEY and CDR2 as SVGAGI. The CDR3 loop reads CASSSRTRATEAFF. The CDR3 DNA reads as TGTGCCAGCAGTTCCAGGACCCGGGCCACTGAAGCTTTCTTT.